Shown below are 15 T cell receptor beta chains from a single sample sequenced in a study of T cells after posttransplantation cyclophosphamide (dated by TCRdb to between 2015 and 2016). The library came from the immunoSEQ multiplex PCR assay. TCRdb mirrors the immuneACCESS table, restricted to in-frame sequences. Some clones are absent from its copies; in checked studies, under half trace to an unresolved V gene, and the reason for the others is unknown. This sample gives fewer than 60,000 clones in total; 94% of them show up just once. 2.5% to 3.5% of the sample lies in the top ten. The sequenced sample was PBMCs. These receptors were collected from a woman aged 25 to 39 in good health and a related stem cell transplant donor.

The chain employs TRBV27 and TRBJ1-2; 11 bases are shared with TRBD1. The V and J ends lost 6 bases and 4 bases, in that order; junction bases with no gene match: 10. The CDR3 covers 16 residues. Germline V gene lookup returns CDR1 MNHEY and CDR2 SMNVEV (reference sequence). The CDR3 nucleotides are TGTGCCAGCAGCCAAGGACAGGGGGCCCTATCCTATGGCTACACCTTC. The encoded protein is CASSQGQGALSYGYTF.

CDR3 protein: CASSQDQLAGGGELFF. CDR3 nucleotide sequence: TGTGCCAGCAGCCAAGATCAACTAGCGGGCGGCGGGGAGCTGTTTTTT. The chain joins TRBV4-2 to TRBJ2-2, with TRBD2 identical over 9 bases. The CDR3 spans 16 residues. V was clipped by 0 bases and J by 7 bases; unmatched bases: 6. Looked up from germline, CDR1 is LGHNA and CDR2 is YNFKEQ.

The V gene is TRBV5-6, the J gene TRBJ2-1; 11 bases line up with TRBD2. Trimming at V came to 1 base and at J to 4 bases, leaving 1 base not matched to a gene. The germline gives CDR1 SGHDT, CDR2 YYEEEE. The CDR3 loop spans 15 amino acids. The CDR3 sequence is CASSLLAGGYNEQFF. Here the CDR3 DNA reads TGTGCCAGCAGCTTGCTAGCGGGGGGTTACAATGAGCAGTTCTTC.

The chain's CDR3 is CASSLGGTSGPDTDTQYF. Here the CDR3 DNA reads TGTGCCAGCAGCTTGGGTGGGACTAGCGGCCCCGATACAGATACGCAGTATTTT. The chain links TRBV5-4 to TRBJ2-3; 11 nucleotides agree with TRBD2. Germline CDR1 reads SGHNT; CDR2 reads YYREEE (reference sequence). This CDR3 comprises 18 residues. V lost 0 bases to trimming and J lost 3 bases; unmatched junction nucleotides: 9.

The gene calls are TRBV5-1 and TRBJ2-3; TRBD2 matches 9 bases. There are 15 residues in the CDR3. The germline gives CDR1 SGHRS, CDR2 YFSETQ. With V trimmed by 5 bases and J by 3 bases, 7 bases remained unmatched. The CDR3 nucleotides are TGCGCCAGCAGTTCGAGCGGGGGGTTTACAGATACGCAGTATTTT. Residues: CASSSSGGFTDTQYF. The full variable domain, its missing parts supplied by reference TRBV5-1 and TRBJ2-3, is KAGVTQTPRYLIKTRGQQVTLSCSPISGHRSVSWYQQTPGQGLQFLFEYFSETQRNKGNFPGRFSGRQFSNSRSEMNVSTLELGDSALYLCASSSSGGFTDTQYFGPGTRLTVL.

V gene TRBV27 combines with J gene TRBJ1-4; no clear D. The CDR3 has 15 residues. V shed 5 bases and J shed 0 bases, with 10 bases lying between them. The germline V gene encodes CDR1 MNHEY and CDR2 SMNVEV (reference sequence). The CDR3 spells CASSSSYATNEKLFF. The CDR3, as DNA: TGTGCCAGCAGTAGCTCATATGCAACTAATGAAAAACTGTTTTTT.

The rearrangement joins TRBV7-2 to TRBJ1-2; a weak D match, TRBD1 (5 bases). The CDR3 sequence is 15 residues long. Germline lookup yields CDR1 SGHTA and CDR2 FQGNSA. With 3 bases removed from V and 5 bases from J, the gap between germline ends came to 16 bases. CDR3 DNA sequence: TGTGCCAGCAGCTTTAAATCCGAAGGGGCGTATGGCTACACCTTC. Amino acids: CASSFKSEGAYGYTF.

This rearrangement joins TRBV6-5 to TRBJ1-5; 9 nucleotides line up with TRBD1. CDR1 is MNHEY, CDR2 SVGAGI, per germline. V trimming: 7 bases; J trimming: 2 bases; junction bases outside the gene matches: 6. The CDR3 extends over 15 amino acids. The CDR3 sequence is CASKPQGAGNQPQHF. The DNA of the CDR3 is TGTGCCAGCAAACCACAGGGGGCAGGCAATCAGCCCCAGCATTTT.

The rearrangement uses TRBV7-8 and TRBJ2-7, with a possible D match to TRBD2 (6 bases). Germline V gene lookup returns CDR1 SGHVS and CDR2 FQNEAQ. The CDR3 is 15 amino acids. V was trimmed by 1 base and J by 3 bases, leaving 13 bases between them. CDR3 sequence (DNA): TGTGCCAGCAGCTTAGAAGCGGGCCCTTACTACGAGCAGTACTTC. It translates to CASSLEAGPYYEQYF.

This chain connects TRBV14 to TRBJ2-5; possibly TRBD1 for D (6 bases). V gave up 4 bases and J gave up 7 bases, with 22 bases separating them. Germline V lookup: CDR1 SGHDN, CDR2 FVKESK. This CDR3 has 16 residues. The CDR3 loop is CASSRTGSVAQGTQYF. CDR3 DNA: TGTGCCAGCAGCCGAACAGGGTCCGTGGCCCAGGGGACCCAGTACTTC.

This sequence joins TRBV11-2 and TRBJ2-1, with a possible D match to TRBD2 (5 bases). The ends were cut back, 5 bases at V and 0 bases at J, with 14 bases in the middle. CDR1 SGHAT and CDR2 FQNNGV come from the germline V gene. The CDR3 runs 16 residues. The CDR3, as DNA: TGTGCCAGCAGCCCAGGACTTTTAAGCTCCTACAATGAGCAGTTCTTC. Translation: CASSPGLLSSYNEQFF.

This sequence joins TRBV7-9 and TRBJ1-5; D call uncertain. CDR1 and CDR2 (germline): SEHNR, FQNEAQ (reference sequence). V was trimmed by 4 bases and J by 11 bases, leaving 15 bases between them. CDR3 size: 13 residues. The CDR3 nucleotides read TGTGCCAGCAGCTCCGACTTGGAAGGATCCCAGCATTTT. This gives the protein CASSSDLEGSQHF.

The chain uses TRBV21-1 and TRBJ1-6; the DNA was not used to check the table's D call, TRBD1. TRBV21-1 counts as a pseudogene. The CDR3 sequence is 18 residues long. The CDR3 region is CASPTRKEKSSYNSPLHF. The CDR3 region has the DNA TGTGCCAGTCCCACCAGGAAGGAAAAGAGCTCCTATAATTCACCCCTCCACTTT.

The chain has TRBV6-5 and TRBJ1-2; D remains unclear. V was shortened by 4 bases and J by 0 bases, with 12 bases between the two germline ends. Germline V gene data show CDR1 as MNHEY and CDR2 as SVGAGI. The length of the CDR3 is 15 residues. This CDR3 reads CASSFRQEANYGYTF. The DNA for the CDR3 is TGTGCCAGCAGTTTCCGACAAGAAGCTAACTATGGCTACACCTTC.

This chain uses TRBV7-3 with TRBJ1-2; 9 bases align to TRBD1. Germline V gene sequence: CDR1 SGHTA, CDR2 FQGTGA. The CDR3 is made up of 13 amino acids. The V segment lost 4 bases and the J segment 4 bases; nucleotides outside the gene matches: 1. The CDR3 protein is CASSSGQGYGYTF. Here the CDR3 DNA reads TGTGCCAGCAGCTCGGGACAGGGCTATGGCTACACCTTC. Using reference TRBV7-3 and TRBJ1-2 for the parts outside the CDR3, the full variable domain is GAGVSQTPSNKVTEKGKYVELRCDPISGHTALYWYRQSLGQGPEFLIYFQGTGAADDSGLPNDRFFAVRPEGSVSTLKIQRTERGDSAVYLCASSSGQGYGYTFGSGTRLTVV.